The 14 T cell receptor beta chains listed next were all sequenced from one sample in a study of beta chain features in type 1 diabetes. Sequenced material consisted of expressed TCRB transcripts (all of the isolated RNA was reverse transcribed). The repertoire was sequenced with immunoSEQ multiplex PCR; TCRdb's copy has only in-frame clones and lacks some. The sample records roughly 500,000 clones, roughly 30% being singletons. Specimen: naive CD4+ T cells from blood. The receptor source for this set is a man aged 18 to 30 in good health.

The chain couples TRBV2 to TRBJ1-5, with 7 nucleotides matching TRBD1. The CDR3 length is 13 residues. The germline CDR1 and CDR2 sequences are SNHLY and FYNNEI. J was trimmed by 3 bases and V by 8 bases; bases with no gene match: 4. The CDR3 DNA is TGTGCCAGCTTGGGGACAGACAATCAGCCCCAGCATTTT. Translating it yields CASLGTDNQPQHF. Based on the CDR3 plus reference TRBV2 and TRBJ1-5, the full variable domain is EPEVTQTPSHQVTQMGQEVILRCVPISNHLYFYWYRQILGQKVEFLVSFYNNEISEKSEIFDDQFSVERPDGSNFTLKIRSTKLEDSAMYFCASLGTDNQPQHFGDGTRLSIL.

CDR3 in amino acids: CASSLAGQATDTQYF. The CDR3 nucleotides are TGTGCCAGCAGCTTAGCCGGACAGGCCACGGATACGCAGTATTTT. This chain joins TRBV7-3 and TRBJ2-3; 7 positions agree with TRBD1. The CDR3 has 15 amino acids. J gave up 6 bases and V 2 bases, and 8 bases lay outside the gene matches. Germline V gene data show CDR1 as SGHTA and CDR2 as FQGTGA.

The chain recombines TRBV11-2 with TRBJ2-7; 7 bases line up with TRBD2. This CDR3 comprises 16 residues. The V segment lost 5 bases and the J segment 4 bases; nucleotides outside the gene matches: 14. Looked up from germline, CDR1 is SGHAT and CDR2 is FQNNGV. CDR3 region: CASSATSGLGGYEQYF. The CDR3 DNA sequence: TGTGCCAGCAGCGCTACGTCCGGCCTGGGAGGGTACGAGCAGTACTTC.

J is TRBJ2-2 and V is TRBV5-1, with 7 nucleotides matching TRBD2. The CDR3 spans 15 residues. CDR1 is SGHRS, CDR2 YFSETQ, per germline. The V gene end was trimmed by 0 bases and the J gene end by 2 bases; junction bases not matched to a gene: 1. The CDR3 region has the DNA TGCGCCAGCAGCTTGGGACTAGCTAACACCGGGGAGCTGTTTTTT. Translating it yields CASSLGLANTGELFF.

Of note for this clone: Other DNA sequences in the sample encode the same CDR3. This chain links TRBV29-1 with TRBJ2-1; weak D call: TRBD2 (5 bases). Germline V gene sequence: CDR1 SQVTM, CDR2 ANQGSEA. The CDR3 runs to 13 residues. The ends were cut back, 2 bases at V and 3 bases at J, with 8 bases in the middle. CDR3 amino acids: CSVERGSYNEQFF. The CDR3 DNA reads as TGCAGCGTTGAACGGGGAAGCTACAATGAGCAGTTCTTC.

The rearrangement links TRBV18 to TRBJ2-2; D gene uncertain. Between the trimmed V and J ends, which lost 0 bases and 6 bases, there was a span of 11 bases. The CDR3 runs 15 residues. CDR1 is KGHSH, CDR2 LQKENI, per germline. The CDR3 sequence: CASSPPAIPAGELFF. CDR3 DNA: TGTGCCAGCTCACCACCAGCTATCCCGGCCGGGGAGCTGTTTTTT. Variable domain in full (rest from reference TRBV18 and TRBJ2-2): NAGVMQNPRHLVRRRGQEARLRCSPMKGHSHVYWYRQLPEEGLKFMVYLQKENIIDESGMPKERFSAEFPKEGPSILRIQQVVRGDSAAYFCASSPPAIPAGELFFGEGSRLTVL.

This clone was counted only a few times. V is TRBV7-2 and J is TRBJ2-5, with TRBD2 identical over 8 bases. Germline values: CDR1 SGHTA, CDR2 FQGNSA. After removal of 5 bases from V and 5 bases from J, the junction contained 7 bases not matched to a gene. The CDR3 sequence is 14 residues long. The CDR3 loop is CASSHGLAQETQYF. As DNA, the CDR3 is TGTGCCAGCAGCCACGGACTAGCTCAGGAGACCCAGTACTTC.

CDR3 in amino acids: CASSRRVYQETQYF. DNA of the CDR3: TGTGCCAGCAGCCGGCGGGTCTACCAAGAGACCCAGTACTTC. The gene calls are TRBV11-1 and TRBJ2-5; D might be TRBD2 (5 bases). This CDR3 has 14 amino acids. CDR1 SGHAT and CDR2 FQDESV come from the germline V gene (reference sequence). V was clipped by 5 bases and J by 0 bases, with 10 bases between them.

This clone was counted between two and nine times. J is TRBJ2-1 and V is TRBV28, with 9 bases matching TRBD2. In germline, CDR1 is MDHEN, CDR2 SYDVKM. V lost 6 bases and J lost 9; bases outside the gene matches: 3. The CDR3 extends over 12 amino acids. CDR3 sequence (DNA): TGTGCCAGCAGCTTTAGCGGGAGTGAGCAGTTCTTC. It codes for CASSFSGSEQFF.

The rearrangement joins TRBV27 to TRBJ1-1; perhaps TRBD1 as D (5 bases). Trimming took off 6 bases at V and 1 base at J, with 9 bases between the two ends. The germline V gene encodes CDR1 MNHEY and CDR2 SMNVEV (reference sequence). CDR3 length equals 13 residues. The CDR3 nucleotides are TGTGCCAGCAGAGCAACAGGGAACACTGAAGCTTTCTTT. It is translated as CASRATGNTEAFF.

V usage is TRBV14 and J usage is TRBJ1-1; D gene ambiguous. The CDR3 runs to 14 residues. Trimming left V 5 bases short and J 5 bases short, with 15 bases between. Germline V lookup: CDR1 SGHDN, CDR2 FVKESK. CDR3 DNA: TGTGCCAGCAGCATGCGGGGTTGGGAAACTGAAGCTTTCTTT. It is translated as CASSMRGWETEAFF. Looking up the rest from reference TRBV14 and TRBJ1-1 gives the full variable domain: EAGVTQFPSHSVIEKGQTVTLRCDPISGHDNLYWYRRVMGKEIKFLLHFVKESKQDESGMPNNRFLAERTGGTYSTLKVQPAELEDSGVYFCASSMRGWETEAFFGQGTRLTVV.

This chain uses TRBV29-1 with TRBJ2-5, with 8 bases fitting TRBD2. Germline V gives CDR1 SQVTM, CDR2 ANQGSEA. V shed 7 bases, J shed 5 bases, and the junction held 9 bases outside the gene matches. There are 13 residues in the CDR3. The CDR3 DNA reads as TGCAGCGCACGGGATACGGGGGGGGAGACCCAGTACTTC. Amino acid sequence: CSARDTGGETQYF.

V and J are TRBV11-2 and TRBJ2-1; D not certain. The CDR3 length is 11 residues. The germline CDR1 and CDR2 sequences are SGHAT and FQNNGV. Trimming cost V 3 bases and J 8 bases, with 5 bases left between them. CDR3 amino acids: CASSFIHEQFF. The DNA for the CDR3 is TGTGCCAGCAGCTTTATCCATGAGCAGTTCTTC.

This clone was seen a handful of times. This chain links TRBV29-1 with TRBJ2-3; 7 bases are shared with TRBD1. This CDR3 has 14 amino acids. With 6 bases clipped from V and 2 bases from J, the junction kept 8 bases outside the gene matches. The germline gives CDR1 SQVTM, CDR2 ANQGSEA. The CDR3, as DNA: TGCAGCGTGACAGGGCCCAGCGTCACAGATACGCAGTATTTT. This encodes CSVTGPSVTDTQYF.